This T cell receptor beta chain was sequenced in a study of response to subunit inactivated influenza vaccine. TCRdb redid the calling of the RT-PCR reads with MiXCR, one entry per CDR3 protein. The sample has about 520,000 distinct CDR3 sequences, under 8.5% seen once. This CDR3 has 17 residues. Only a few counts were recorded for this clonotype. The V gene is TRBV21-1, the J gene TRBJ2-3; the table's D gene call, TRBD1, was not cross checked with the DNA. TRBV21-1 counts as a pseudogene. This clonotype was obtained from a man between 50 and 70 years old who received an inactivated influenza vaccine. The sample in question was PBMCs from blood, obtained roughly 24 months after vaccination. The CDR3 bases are TGTGCCAGCAGCGGCGCCAGGGGCCAAAACAATGCAGATACGCAGTATTTT. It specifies CASSGARGQNNADTQYF.